A selection of T cell receptor beta chains follows, all from one sample in a study of blood T cells in healthy people across ages. TCRdb re-called the 5' RACE reads through MiXCR, storing one row per CDR3 protein. This sample has 550,000 to 600,000 distinct CDR3 sequences, with approximately 30% found just once. The source material was blood. The receptor source for this set is an older woman in good health. CDR3s include the opening cysteine and the closing phenylalanine or tryptophan. The D gene is left open where the match is weak. The size field is filled for only some rows; it gives once, few, many or a size class.

D: TRBD2; V: TRBV5-1; size: NA; J: TRBJ2-5; DNA: TGCGCCAGCAGTACAGCGGGGGCGGAAGAGACCCAGTACTTC; CDR3: CASSTAGAEETQYF
D: NA; V: TRBV20-1; size: NA; J: TRBJ1-2; DNA: TGCAGTGCTAGTCCCCGAGGGGATGGCTACACCTTC; CDR3: CSASPRGDGYTF
D: NA; V: TRBV5-1; size: few; J: TRBJ2-7; DNA: TGCGCCAGCAGCCTCCAAGGAGGCAGCTCCTACGAGCAGTACTTC; CDR3: CASSLQGGSSYEQYF
D: NA; V: TRBV6-5; size: NA; J: TRBJ2-1; DNA: TGTGCCAGCAGTTACTCCAGTTTCGTTTCCAATGAGCAGTTCTTC; CDR3: CASSYSSFVSNEQFF
D: NA; V: TRBV20-1; size: NA; J: TRBJ1-6; DNA: TGCAGTGCTAGAGTGCTGGGTCTTACGGCACCCCTCCACTTT; CDR3: CSARVLGLTAPLHF
D: NA; V: TRBV5-6; size: NA; J: TRBJ2-7; DNA: TGTGCCAGCAGCTTGACGCTGGGGGCTTTGGACAGCGCACCCTACGAGCAGTACTTC; CDR3: CASSLTLGALDSAPYEQYF
D: NA; V: TRBV10-3; size: NA; J: TRBJ2-2; DNA: TGTGCCACGAGCAGGGGGGCGAACACCGGGGAGCTGTTTTTT; CDR3: CATSRGANTGELFF
D: NA; V: TRBV29-1; size: NA; J: TRBJ1-1; DNA: TGCAGCGTTGGCCCGGAGAACACTGAAGCTTTCTTT; CDR3: CSVGPENTEAFF
D: TRBD2; V: TRBV7-2; size: NA; J: TRBJ2-1; DNA: TGTGCCAGCAGCTTAGTCTCGGGAGCGGGGGGGGACAATGAGCAGTTCTTC; CDR3: CASSLVSGAGGDNEQFF
D: NA; V: TRBV5-6; size: few; J: TRBJ2-3; DNA: TGTGCCAGCAGCTTGGGAAGCGGGCGCACGGATACGCAGTATTTT; CDR3: CASSLGSGRTDTQYF
D: TRBD1; V: TRBV7-2; size: many; J: TRBJ1-2; DNA: TGTGCCAGCAGCTCAGACAGGGGGCCAGGGGGCTACACCTTC; CDR3: CASSSDRGPGGYTF
D: NA; V: TRBV5-1; size: NA; J: TRBJ1-2; DNA: TGCGCCAGCAGCTTCGACAGAGATGGCTACACCTTC; CDR3: CASSFDRDGYTF
D: NA; V: TRBV5-5; size: few; J: TRBJ2-1; DNA: TGTGCCAGCAGCTTGACAGATAGCTCCTACAATGAGCAGTTCTTC; CDR3: CASSLTDSSYNEQFF
D: NA; V: TRBV15; size: few; J: TRBJ2-5; DNA: TGTGCCACCAGCCTTAGTTGGGTCCAAGAGACCCAGTACTTC; CDR3: CATSLSWVQETQYF
D: TRBD1; V: TRBV5-1; size: NA; J: TRBJ2-2; DNA: TGCGCCAGCAGCTTGACAGGGGGATACACCGGGGAGCTGTTTTTT; CDR3: CASSLTGGYTGELFF
D: NA; V: TRBV9; size: NA; J: TRBJ2-5; DNA: TGTGCCAGCAGCGTAGCGGGTCGCGGCATAGAGACCCAGTACTTC; CDR3: CASSVAGRGIETQYF
D: NA; V: TRBV3-1; size: NA; J: TRBJ2-3; DNA: TGTGCCAGCTCATACACTTGGGCCACAGATACGCAGTATTTT; CDR3: CASSYTWATDTQYF
D: NA; V: TRBV7-2; size: NA; J: TRBJ2-2; DNA: TGTGCCAGCCGAGGGGCCAACACCGGGGAGCTGTTTTTT; CDR3: CASRGANTGELFF
D: TRBD1; V: TRBV12-3/TRBV12-4; size: NA; J: TRBJ2-4; DNA: TGTGCCAGCAGTTTTTGGGGACAGGGTGAGAGGGACATTCAGTACTTC; CDR3: CASSFWGQGERDIQYF
D: TRBD1; V: TRBV6-5; size: few; J: TRBJ2-7; DNA: TGTGCCAGCAGGAGACAGGGGGCTGACGAGCAGTACTTC; CDR3: CASRRQGADEQYF
D: NA; V: TRBV7-3; size: NA; J: TRBJ2-3; DNA: TGTGCCAGCAGCCTAACCCCGACTACGATCGCGAATACGCAGTATTTT; CDR3: CASSLTPTTIANTQYF
D: TRBD1; V: TRBV10-3; size: NA; J: TRBJ2-2; DNA: TGTGCCATCAGCCGAGACAGGGCCGGGGAGCTGTTTTTT; CDR3: CAISRDRAGELFF
D: NA; V: TRBV5-1; size: NA; J: TRBJ2-5; DNA: TGCGCCAGCAGCCAAGAGGAGGAGACCCAGTACTTC; CDR3: CASSQEEETQYF
D: NA; V: TRBV7-2; size: NA; J: TRBJ2-1; DNA: TGTGCCAGCAGCTCCCTCAACCGCGGGGCAGGGGGCAATGAGCAGTTCTTC; CDR3: CASSSLNRGAGGNEQFF
D: NA; V: TRBV6-2/TRBV6-3; size: few; J: TRBJ2-7; DNA: TGTGCCAGCAGCAGTGGACCGGGACGTGGGGTTCACGAGCAGTACTTC; CDR3: CASSSGPGRGVHEQYF
D: NA; V: TRBV6-2/TRBV6-3; size: NA; J: TRBJ2-7; DNA: TGTGCCAGCAGGGTCATTGGCAGCTACGAGCAGTACTTC; CDR3: CASRVIGSYEQYF
D: NA; V: TRBV7-3; size: few; J: TRBJ1-5; DNA: TGTGCCAGCAGCTTAACGGCAAATCAGCCCCAGCATTTT; CDR3: CASSLTANQPQHF